This note documents a single T cell receptor beta chain sequence. The CDR3 is made up of 15 amino acids. Germline V gives CDR1 LNHDA, CDR2 SQIVND (reference sequence). Trimming removed 5 bases from V and 4 bases from J; junction bases left unmatched: 5. The data were taken from a study of technical replicates of blood from a few donors. This table comes from immunoSEQ multiplex PCR, and its TCRdb copy is limited to in-frame clones, with some not included. Among under 70,000 clones listed, around 84% were seen once. V is TRBV19 and J is TRBJ1-5; 10 bases map to TRBD1. Input material: PBMCs. The sequence derives from a human donor in good health. Some clones in this sample may be carry-over from other donors' samples. The CDR3 sequence is CASSVGQGGNQPQHF. Here the CDR3 DNA reads TGTGCCAGTAGTGTCGGACAGGGGGGTAATCAGCCCCAGCATTTT.